This T cell receptor beta chain was found in a study of cytomegalovirus exposure and HLA in healthy donors. The germline V gene encodes CDR1 LNHNV and CDR2 YYDKDF (reference sequence). Trimming took 0 bases from V and 1 from J, leaving 6 bases between them. This CDR3 has 14 amino acids. Both 60 Vbeta primers and 13 Jbeta primers went into the PCR. Data came from immunoSEQ multiplex PCR; TCRdb stores just in-frame clones and leaves some out. The sample lists 90,000 to 95,000 clones, roughly four fifths occurring once. A single count supports this clone. Other DNA sequences in this specimen translate into the identical CDR3.

The V gene is TRBV15, the J gene TRBJ1-1; D is uncertain. The sequencing input was PBMCs. This clonotype originated in a man in his thirties or forties in good health and CMV-seronegative. The CDR3 loop is CATSRDRGNTEAFF. CDR3 in DNA: TGTGCCACCAGCAGAGATCGGGGGAACACTGAAGCTTTCTTT.